This passage covers 6 T cell receptor beta chains from one sample sequenced in a study of cytomegalovirus exposure and HLA in healthy donors. Amplification used 60 Vbeta primers and 13 Jbeta primers. The data were produced by immunoSEQ multiplex PCR, yet TCRdb's version contains in-frame clones alone and is incomplete. The sample has 200,000 to 250,000 clones, 82% seen once. Material for sequencing was PBMCs. These TCRs come from a woman aged 40-49 years in good health and CMV-seronegative.

The chain couples TRBV7-2 to TRBJ2-3; no clear D. The germline gives CDR1 SGHTA, CDR2 FQGNSA. The CDR3 contains 12 residues. The V gene lost 5 bases and the J gene lost 1 base, with 4 bases spanning the gap. The CDR3 sequence: CASSPGTDTQYF. DNA for the CDR3: TGTGCCAGCAGCCCAGGCACAGATACGCAGTATTTT.

On this clone itself: One end of the junction varies from germline; a read error may be responsible. This rearrangement joins TRBV7-9 to TRBJ1-6, with D hard to call. The CDR3 has 15 residues. CDR1 SEHNR and CDR2 FQNEAQ come from the germline V gene (reference sequence). CDR3: CSSSATGIWDSPLHF. The CDR3 DNA follows: TGTTCCAGCAGCGCCACCGGGATCTGGGATTCACCCCTCCACTTT.

This clone has only one observation. The chain couples TRBV7-9 to TRBJ1-4; a weak D match, TRBD1 (6 bases). CDR1 and CDR2 from the germline V gene are SEHNR and FQNEAQ (reference sequence). This CDR3 spans 15 amino acids. V gave up 5 bases and J gave up 6 bases, with 16 bases separating them. The CDR3 bases are TGTGCCAGCAGCCGGATGGGGGCGAGGGATGAAAAACTGTTTTTT. Translating it yields CASSRMGARDEKLFF.

The CDR3 coding sequence is TGTGCCAGCAGTGGAGGGCTCCATACCGGGGAGCTGTTTTTT. Encoded protein: CASSGGLHTGELFF. The V and J genes are TRBV11-2 and TRBJ2-2; tentatively, D is TRBD2 (6 bases). The V end lost 6 bases, the J end lost 5 bases, and 13 bases lay between the germline ends. Per germline, CDR1 SGHAT and CDR2 FQNNGV. The CDR3 sequence is 14 residues long.

The chain recombines TRBV29-1 with TRBJ2-1, with 12 positions matching TRBD2. Trimming cost V 4 bases and J 10 bases; bases outside gene matches: 14. Germline V gene lookup returns CDR1 SQVTM and CDR2 ANQGSEA. The CDR3 is 16 residues long. Here the CDR3 DNA reads TGCAGCGTTGGCCCTGGAGCTAGCGGGGGGGCCCGAGAGCAGTTCTTC. Residues: CSVGPGASGGAREQFF.

V gene TRBV4-3 combines with J gene TRBJ1-5; TRBD1 aligns across 7 bases. This CDR3 contains 19 residues. The germline V gene encodes CDR1 LGHNA and CDR2 YSLEER. V dropped 2 bases and J dropped 2; count of bases not matched to a gene: 15. In nucleotides, the CDR3 is TGCGCCAGCAGCCAATTCTTAACACAACAGGGGTGGGGCAATCAGCCCCAGCATTTT. This codes for CASSQFLTQQGWGNQPQHF.